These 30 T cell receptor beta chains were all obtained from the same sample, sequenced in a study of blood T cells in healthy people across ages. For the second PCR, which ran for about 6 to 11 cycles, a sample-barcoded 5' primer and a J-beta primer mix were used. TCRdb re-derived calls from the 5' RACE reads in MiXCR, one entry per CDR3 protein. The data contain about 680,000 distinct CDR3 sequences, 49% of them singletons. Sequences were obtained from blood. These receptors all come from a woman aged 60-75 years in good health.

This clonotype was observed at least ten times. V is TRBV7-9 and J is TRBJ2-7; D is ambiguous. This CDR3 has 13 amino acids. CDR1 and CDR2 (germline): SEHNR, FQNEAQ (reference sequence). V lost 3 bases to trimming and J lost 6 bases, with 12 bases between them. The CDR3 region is CASSFVMTLEQYF. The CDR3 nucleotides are TGTGCCAGCAGCTTTGTTATGACTCTCGAGCAGTACTTC.

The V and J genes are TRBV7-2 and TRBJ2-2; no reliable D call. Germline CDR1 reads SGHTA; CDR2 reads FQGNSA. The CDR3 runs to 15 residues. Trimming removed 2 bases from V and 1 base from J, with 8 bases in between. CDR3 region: CASSLLDWNTGELFF. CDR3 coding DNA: TGTGCCAGCAGCTTACTAGACTGGAACACCGGGGAGCTGTTTTTT.

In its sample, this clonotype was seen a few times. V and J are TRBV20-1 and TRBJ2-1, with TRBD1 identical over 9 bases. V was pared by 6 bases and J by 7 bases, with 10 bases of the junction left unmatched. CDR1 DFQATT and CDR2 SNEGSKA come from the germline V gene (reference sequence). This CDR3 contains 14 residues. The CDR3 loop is CSAGGGTGKNEQFF. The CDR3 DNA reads TGCAGTGCGGGGGGGGGGACAGGGAAAAATGAGCAGTTCTTC.

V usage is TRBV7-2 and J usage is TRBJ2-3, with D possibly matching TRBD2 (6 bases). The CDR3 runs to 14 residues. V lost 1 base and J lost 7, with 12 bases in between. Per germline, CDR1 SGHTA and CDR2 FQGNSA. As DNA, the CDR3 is TGTGCCAGCAGCTTAGGGGGGGTTAGAAATACGCAGTATTTT. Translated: CASSLGGVRNTQYF. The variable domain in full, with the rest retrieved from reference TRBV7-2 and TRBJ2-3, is GAGVSQSPSNKVTEKGKDVELRCDPISGHTALYWYRQSLGQGLEFLIYFQGNSAPDKSGLPSDRFSAERTGGSVSTLTIQRTQQEDSAVYLCASSLGGVRNTQYFGPGTRLTVL.

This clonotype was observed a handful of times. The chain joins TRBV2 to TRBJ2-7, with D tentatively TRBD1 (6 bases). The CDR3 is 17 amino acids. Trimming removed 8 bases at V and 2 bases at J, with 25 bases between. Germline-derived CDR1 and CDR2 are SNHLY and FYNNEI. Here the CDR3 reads CASSRGPGQSETYEQYF. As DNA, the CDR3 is TGTGCCAGCTCCCGTGGGCCCGGACAGAGTGAAACCTACGAGCAGTACTTC.

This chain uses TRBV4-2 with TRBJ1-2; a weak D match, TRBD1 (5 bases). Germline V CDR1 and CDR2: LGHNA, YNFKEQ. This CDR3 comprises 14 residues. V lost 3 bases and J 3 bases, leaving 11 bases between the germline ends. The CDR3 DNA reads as TGTGCCAGCAGCCACGCCGCAGGGTACTATGGCTACACCTTC. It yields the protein CASSHAAGYYGYTF.

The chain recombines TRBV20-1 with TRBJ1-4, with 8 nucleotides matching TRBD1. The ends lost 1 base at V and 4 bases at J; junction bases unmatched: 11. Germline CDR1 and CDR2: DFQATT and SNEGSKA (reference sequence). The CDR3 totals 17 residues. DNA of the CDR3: TGCAGTGCTAGAGCGCGGGACAGGTCGCTAGTTAATGAAAAACTGTTTTTT. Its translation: CSARARDRSLVNEKLFF.

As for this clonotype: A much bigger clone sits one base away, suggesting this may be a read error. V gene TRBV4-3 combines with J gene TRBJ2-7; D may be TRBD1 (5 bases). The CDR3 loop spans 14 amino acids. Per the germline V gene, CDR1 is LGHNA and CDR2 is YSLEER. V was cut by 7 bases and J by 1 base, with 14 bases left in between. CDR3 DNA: TGCGCCAGCAACCGAAGTACAGGATCCTACGAGCAGTACTTC. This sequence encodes CASNRSTGSYEQYF.

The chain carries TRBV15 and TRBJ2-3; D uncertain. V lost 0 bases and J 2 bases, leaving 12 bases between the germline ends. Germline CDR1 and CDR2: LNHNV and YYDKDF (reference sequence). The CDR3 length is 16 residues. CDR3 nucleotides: TGTGCCACCAGCAGAGACCTCAAGATATACACAGATACGCAGTATTTT. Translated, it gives CATSRDLKIYTDTQYF.

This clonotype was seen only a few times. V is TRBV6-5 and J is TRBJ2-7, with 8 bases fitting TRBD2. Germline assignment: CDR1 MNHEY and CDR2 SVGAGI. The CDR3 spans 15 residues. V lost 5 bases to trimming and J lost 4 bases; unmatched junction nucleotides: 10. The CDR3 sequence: CASSPAGGGGYEQYF. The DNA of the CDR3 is TGTGCCAGCAGTCCGGCGGGAGGAGGGGGATACGAGCAGTACTTC.

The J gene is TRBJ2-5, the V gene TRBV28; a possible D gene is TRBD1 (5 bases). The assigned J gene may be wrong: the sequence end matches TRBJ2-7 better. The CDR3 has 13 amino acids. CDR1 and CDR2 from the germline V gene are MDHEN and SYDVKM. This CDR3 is CATAAGSFYEQYF. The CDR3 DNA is TGTGCCACTGCCGCAGGGTCGTTCTACGAGCAGTACTTC.

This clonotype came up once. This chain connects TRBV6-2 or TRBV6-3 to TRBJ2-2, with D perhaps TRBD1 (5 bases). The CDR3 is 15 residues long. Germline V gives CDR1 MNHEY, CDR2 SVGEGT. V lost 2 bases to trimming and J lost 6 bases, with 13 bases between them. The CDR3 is CASSYRGLLSGELFF. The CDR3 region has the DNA TGTGCCAGCAGTTACAGGGGATTGTTGTCCGGGGAGCTGTTTTTT.

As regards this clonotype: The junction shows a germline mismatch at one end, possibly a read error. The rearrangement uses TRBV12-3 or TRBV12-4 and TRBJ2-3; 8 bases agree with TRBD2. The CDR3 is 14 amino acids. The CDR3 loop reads CAGRTSGYTDTQYF. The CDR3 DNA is TGTGCCGGCAGAACTAGCGGCTACACAGATACGCAGTATTTT.

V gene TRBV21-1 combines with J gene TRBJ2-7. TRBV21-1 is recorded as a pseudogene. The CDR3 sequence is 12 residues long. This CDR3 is CASSRGTREQYF. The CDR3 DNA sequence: TGTGCCAGCAGCAGAGGGACGAGGGAGCAGTACTTC.

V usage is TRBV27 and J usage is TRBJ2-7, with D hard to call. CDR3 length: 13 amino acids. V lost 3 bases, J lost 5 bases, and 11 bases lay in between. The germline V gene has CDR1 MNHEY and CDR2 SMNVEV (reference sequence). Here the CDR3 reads CASSFALTHEQYF. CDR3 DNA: TGTGCCAGCAGTTTCGCCCTAACCCACGAGCAGTACTTC.

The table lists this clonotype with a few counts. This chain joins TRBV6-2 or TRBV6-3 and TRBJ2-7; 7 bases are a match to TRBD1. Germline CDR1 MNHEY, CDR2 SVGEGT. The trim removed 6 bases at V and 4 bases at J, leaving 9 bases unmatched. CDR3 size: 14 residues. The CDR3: CASSRDRAGYEQYF. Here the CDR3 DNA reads TGTGCCAGCAGCCGCGACAGGGCAGGTTACGAGCAGTACTTC.

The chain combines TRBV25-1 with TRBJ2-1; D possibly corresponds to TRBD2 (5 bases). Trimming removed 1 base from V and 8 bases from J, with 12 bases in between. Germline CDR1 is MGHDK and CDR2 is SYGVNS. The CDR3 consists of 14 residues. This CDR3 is CASSESGDQDEQFF. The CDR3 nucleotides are TGTGCCAGCAGTGAATCCGGGGATCAGGATGAGCAGTTCTTC.

DNA of the CDR3: TGTGCCAACCTTTACGAGCAGTACTTC. Translated: CANLYEQYF. V is TRBV28 and J is TRBJ2-7; the D is unclear. The CDR3 sequence is 9 residues long. Per the germline V gene, CDR1 is MDHEN and CDR2 is SYDVKM. V lost 10 bases and J 4 bases, leaving 5 bases between the germline ends.

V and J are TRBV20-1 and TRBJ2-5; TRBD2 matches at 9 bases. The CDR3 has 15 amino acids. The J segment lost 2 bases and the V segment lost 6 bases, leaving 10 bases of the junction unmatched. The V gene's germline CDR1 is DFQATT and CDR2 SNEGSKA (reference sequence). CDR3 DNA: TGCAGTGCACCGTCCCGGACTAGCGTTCAAGAGACCCAGTACTTC. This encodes CSAPSRTSVQETQYF.

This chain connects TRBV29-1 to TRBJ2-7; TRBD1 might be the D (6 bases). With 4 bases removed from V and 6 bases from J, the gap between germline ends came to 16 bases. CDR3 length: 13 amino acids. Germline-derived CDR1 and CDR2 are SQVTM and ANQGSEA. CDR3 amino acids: CSVAYRAPSEQYF. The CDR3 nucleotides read TGCAGCGTTGCGTACAGGGCCCCCTCCGAGCAGTACTTC.

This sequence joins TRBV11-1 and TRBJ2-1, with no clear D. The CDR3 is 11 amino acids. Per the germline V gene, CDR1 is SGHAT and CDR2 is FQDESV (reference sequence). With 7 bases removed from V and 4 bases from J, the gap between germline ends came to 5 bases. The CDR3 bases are TGTGCCAGCAACGAATACAATGAGCAGTTCTTC. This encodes CASNEYNEQFF.

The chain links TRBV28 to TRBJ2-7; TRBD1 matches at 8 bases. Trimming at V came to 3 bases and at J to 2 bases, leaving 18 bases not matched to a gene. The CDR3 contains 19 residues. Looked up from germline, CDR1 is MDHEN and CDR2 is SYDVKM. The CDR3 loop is CASSLRYGPRNRGTYEQYF. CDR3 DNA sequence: TGTGCCAGCAGTTTGAGGTATGGTCCTCGTAACAGGGGGACCTACGAGCAGTACTTC. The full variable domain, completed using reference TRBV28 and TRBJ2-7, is DVKVTQSSRYLVKRTGEKVFLECVQDMDHENMFWYRQDPGLGLRLIYFSYDVKMKEKGDIPEGYSVSREKKERFSLILESASTNQTSMYLCASSLRYGPRNRGTYEQYFGPGTRLTVT.

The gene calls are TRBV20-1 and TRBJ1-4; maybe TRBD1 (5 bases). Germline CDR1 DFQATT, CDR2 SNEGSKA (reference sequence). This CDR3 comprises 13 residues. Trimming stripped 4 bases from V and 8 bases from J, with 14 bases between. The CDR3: CSAIQGFGEKLFF. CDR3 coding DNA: TGCAGTGCTATTCAGGGATTCGGAGAAAAACTGTTTTTT.

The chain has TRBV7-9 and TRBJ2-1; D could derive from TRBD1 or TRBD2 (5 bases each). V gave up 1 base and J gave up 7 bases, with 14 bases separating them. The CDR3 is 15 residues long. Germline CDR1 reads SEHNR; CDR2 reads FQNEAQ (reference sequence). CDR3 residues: CASSLGPGRINEQFF. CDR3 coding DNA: TGTGCCAGCAGCTTAGGCCCGGGACGGATAAATGAGCAGTTCTTC.

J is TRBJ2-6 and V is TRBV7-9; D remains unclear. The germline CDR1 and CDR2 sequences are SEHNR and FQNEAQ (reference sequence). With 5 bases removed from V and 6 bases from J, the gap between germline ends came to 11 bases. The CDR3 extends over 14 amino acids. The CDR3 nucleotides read TGTGCCAGCAGCCCTCGATCCGTGGCCAACGTCCTGACTTTC. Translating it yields CASSPRSVANVLTF.

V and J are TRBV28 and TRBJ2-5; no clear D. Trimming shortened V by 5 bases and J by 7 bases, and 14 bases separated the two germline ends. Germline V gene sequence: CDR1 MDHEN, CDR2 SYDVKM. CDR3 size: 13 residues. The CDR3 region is CASSPIAVGTQYF. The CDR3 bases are TGTGCCAGCAGTCCCATCGCGGTGGGGACCCAGTACTTC.

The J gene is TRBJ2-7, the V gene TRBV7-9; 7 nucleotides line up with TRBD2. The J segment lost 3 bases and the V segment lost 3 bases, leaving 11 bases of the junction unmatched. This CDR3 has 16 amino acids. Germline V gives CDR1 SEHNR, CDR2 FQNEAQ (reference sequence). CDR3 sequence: CASSLAREGGGYEQYF. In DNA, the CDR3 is TGTGCCAGCAGCTTGGCCAGGGAGGGAGGAGGCTACGAGCAGTACTTC.

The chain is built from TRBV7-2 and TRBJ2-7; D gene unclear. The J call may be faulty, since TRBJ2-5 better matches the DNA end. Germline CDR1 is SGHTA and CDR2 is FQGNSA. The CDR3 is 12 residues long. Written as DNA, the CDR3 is TGTGCCAGCAGCTTAGGTCGAGTGACCCAGTACTTC. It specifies CASSLGRVTQYF.

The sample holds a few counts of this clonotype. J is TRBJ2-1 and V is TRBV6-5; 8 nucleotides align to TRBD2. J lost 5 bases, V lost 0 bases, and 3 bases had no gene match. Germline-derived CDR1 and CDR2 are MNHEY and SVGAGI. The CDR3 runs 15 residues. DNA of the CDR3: TGTGCCAGCAGTTACTCTAACGGGAGGGACAATGAGCAGTTCTTC. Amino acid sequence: CASSYSNGRDNEQFF.

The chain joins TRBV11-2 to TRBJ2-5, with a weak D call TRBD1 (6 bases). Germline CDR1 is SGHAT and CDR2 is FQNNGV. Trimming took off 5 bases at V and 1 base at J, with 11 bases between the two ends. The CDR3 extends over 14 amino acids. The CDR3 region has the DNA TGTGCCAGCAGCGCGGACAGTAGCCAAGAGACCCAGTACTTC. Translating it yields CASSADSSQETQYF.